These T cell receptor beta chains were read from a single sample in a study of T cell changes during pregnancy in multiple sclerosis. Profiled with immunoSEQ multiplex PCR; TCRdb holds only in-frame clones, not every one. The sample has 55,000 to 75,000 clones, 90% to 95% seen once. The source was peripheral blood, collected after pregnancy. The receptors shown here come from a female donor with multiple sclerosis, enrolled in a pregnancy study. The CDR3 runs from the conserved cysteine through the conserved F or W. D genes are given only for firm matches. Where a row states a size, it is once, few, many or the class of an expanded clone; other rows omit it.

d_call | j_call | clone_size | v_call | cdr3_aa | cdr3_nt
NA | TRBJ2-7 | NA | TRBV7-9 | CASSFIGSSYEQYF | TGTGCCAGCAGCTTCATAGGGAGCTCCTACGAGCAGTACTTC
NA | TRBJ2-7 | NA | TRBV6-5 | CASSPGLSSYEQYF | TGTGCCAGCAGTCCGGGACTCAGCTCCTACGAGCAGTACTTC
TRBD2 | TRBJ2-5 | NA | TRBV5-4 | CASSTASGEQETQYF | TGTGCCAGCAGTACGGCTAGCGGGGAGCAAGAGACCCAGTACTTC
TRBD1 | TRBJ2-7 | NA | TRBV28 | CASSYHRGKYEQYF | TGTGCCAGCAGTTATCACAGGGGGAAATACGAGCAGTACTTC
TRBD1 | TRBJ1-1 | NA | TRBV19 | CASRRQGFNTEAFF | TGTGCCAGTCGCAGACAGGGATTTAACACTGAAGCTTTCTTT
NA | TRBJ2-6 | NA | TRBV7-9 | CASSNTGSGANVLTF | TGTGCCAGCAGTAATACAGGGTCTGGGGCCAACGTCCTGACTTTC
NA | TRBJ2-5 | NA | TRBV25-1 | CASSARQGISETQYF | TGTGCCAGCAGTGCGCGGCAGGGGATTTCAGAGACCCAGTACTTC
TRBD2 | TRBJ2-1 | NA | TRBV9 | CASSSTTTGTSGFDEQFF | TGTGCCAGCAGCTCAACAACAACCGGGACTAGCGGGTTTGATGAGCAGTTCTTC
NA | TRBJ2-1 | NA | TRBV2 | CASSEKGGTSERSRDNEQFF | TGTGCCAGCAGTGAAAAAGGGGGAACTAGCGAGAGGTCGAGGGACAATGAGCAGTTCTTC
TRBD1 | TRBJ1-1 | NA | TRBV13 | CASSPQGAYEAFF | TGTGCCAGCAGCCCCCAGGGGGCGTATGAAGCTTTCTTT
TRBD1 | TRBJ1-5 | NA | TRBV2 | CASIRDRGREPQHF | TGTGCCAGCATCCGGGACAGGGGGAGGGAGCCCCAGCATTTT
NA | TRBJ1-1 | NA | TRBV19 | CASSMVRAGRSEAFF | TGTGCCAGTAGTATGGTCAGGGCAGGGCGCTCTGAAGCTTTCTTT
NA | TRBJ1-1 | few | TRBV30 | CAWSGNRDTEAFF | TGTGCCTGGAGTGGTAATCGGGACACTGAAGCTTTCTTT
NA | TRBJ1-1 | NA | TRBV5-6 | CASSLAFQTTNTEAFF | TGTGCCAGCAGCTTGGCCTTTCAGACTACGAACACTGAAGCTTTCTTT
NA | TRBJ1-2 | few | TRBV4-2 | CASSQSYGRDNLNYGYTF | TGTGCCAGCAGCCAATCTTATGGCCGGGACAACCTTAACTATGGCTACACCTTC
TRBD1 | TRBJ1-3 | NA | TRBV7-9 | CASSLSGRGDTIYF | TGTGCCAGCAGCCTCAGCGGCAGGGGGGACACCATATATTTT
TRBD2 | TRBJ2-3 | once | TRBV19 | CASKVAGLFTDTQYF | TGTGCCAGTAAAGTAGCGGGGCTATTCACAGATACGCAGTATTTT
TRBD1 | TRBJ2-7 | NA | TRBV7-8 | CASSPGWDRETYEQYF | TGTGCCAGCAGCCCAGGATGGGACAGGGAGACCTACGAGCAGTACTTC
TRBD2 | TRBJ2-2 | NA | TRBV28 | CASSLSSGRRPGELFF | TGTGCCAGCAGTTTGTCCAGCGGGAGACGTCCCGGGGAGCTGTTTTTT
NA | TRBJ2-1 | NA | TRBV25-1 | CASSALVVQFF | TGTGCCAGCAGTGCTTTAGTGGTGCAGTTCTTC
NA | TRBJ2-7 | NA | TRBV27 | CASSFSKTGPYEQYF | TGTGCCAGCAGTTTCTCCAAAACAGGGCCCTACGAGCAGTACTTC
NA | TRBJ1-5 | NA | TRBV7-2 | CASSPTGSNQPQHF | TGTGCCAGCAGCCCAACAGGGAGCAATCAGCCCCAGCATTTT
NA | TRBJ2-7 | NA | TRBV28 | CASSLQPSLGYEQYF | TGTGCCAGCAGTCTACAGCCCTCCTTGGGCTACGAGCAGTACTTC
TRBD2 | TRBJ2-2 | once | TRBV11-2 | CASSFNGGRTGELFF | TGTGCCAGCAGCTTTAACGGCGGGAGGACCGGGGAGCTGTTTTTT
NA | TRBJ2-1 | NA | TRBV7-2 | CASSLSMVERNEQFF | TGTGCCAGCAGCTTATCTATGGTAGAACGGAATGAGCAGTTCTTC
NA | TRBJ2-6 | NA | TRBV6-4 | CASSDSDSSGANVLTF | TGTGCCAGCAGTGACTCCGACAGCTCTGGGGCCAACGTCCTGACTTTC
NA | TRBJ2-4 | NA | TRBV28 | CASSFQGLRIAKNIQYF | TGTGCCAGCAGTTTCCAGGGGTTAAGGATAGCCAAAAACATTCAGTACTTC
TRBD2 | TRBJ2-7 | NA | TRBV5-4 | CASSPLGSGSEQYF | TGTGCCAGCAGCCCTCTAGGTAGCGGGAGCGAGCAGTACTTC
TRBD1 | TRBJ2-1 | once | TRBV7-9 | CASSLGAAGTGKPNEQFF | TGTGCCAGCAGCTTAGGAGCGGCGGGGACAGGGAAACCCAATGAGCAGTTCTTC
NA | TRBJ2-5 | NA | TRBV7-9 | CASSPTSIRETQYF | TGTGCCAGCAGCCCTACTAGCATTCGAGAGACCCAGTACTTC
NA | TRBJ1-5 | NA | TRBV6-1 | CASKRILQEPQHF | TGTGCCAGCAAACGTATCCTTCAGGAGCCCCAGCATTTT
NA | TRBJ2-1 | NA | TRBV18 | CASSPGVGGHNEQFF | TGTGCCAGCTCACCAGGAGTCGGGGGACACAATGAGCAGTTCTTC
NA | TRBJ1-2 | NA | TRBV5-1 | CASSGMTGPYTF | TGCGCCAGCAGCGGGATGACAGGTCCCTACACCTTC
NA | TRBJ2-5 | NA | TRBV28 | CASSFRSRVDREAETQYF | TGTGCCAGCAGTTTCAGGAGCAGGGTTGATCGCGAAGCAGAGACCCAGTACTTC
NA | TRBJ1-1 | NA | TRBV19 | CASSIRQLRGEAFF | TGTGCCAGTAGTATACGGCAGCTCCGAGGTGAAGCTTTCTTT